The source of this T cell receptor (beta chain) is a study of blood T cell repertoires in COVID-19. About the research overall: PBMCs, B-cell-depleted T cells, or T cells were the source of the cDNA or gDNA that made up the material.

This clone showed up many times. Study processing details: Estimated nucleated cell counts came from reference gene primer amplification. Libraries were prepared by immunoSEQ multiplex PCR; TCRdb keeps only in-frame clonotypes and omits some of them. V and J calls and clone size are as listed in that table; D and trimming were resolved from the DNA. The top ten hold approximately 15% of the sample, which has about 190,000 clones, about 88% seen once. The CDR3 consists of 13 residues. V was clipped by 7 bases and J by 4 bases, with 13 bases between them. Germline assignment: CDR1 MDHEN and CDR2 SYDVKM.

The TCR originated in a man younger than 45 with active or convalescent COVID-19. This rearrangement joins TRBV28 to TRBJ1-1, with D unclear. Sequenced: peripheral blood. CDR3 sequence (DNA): TGTGCCAGCACCCCGGGAGGGTCCACTGAAGCTTTCTTT. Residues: CASTPGGSTEAFF.